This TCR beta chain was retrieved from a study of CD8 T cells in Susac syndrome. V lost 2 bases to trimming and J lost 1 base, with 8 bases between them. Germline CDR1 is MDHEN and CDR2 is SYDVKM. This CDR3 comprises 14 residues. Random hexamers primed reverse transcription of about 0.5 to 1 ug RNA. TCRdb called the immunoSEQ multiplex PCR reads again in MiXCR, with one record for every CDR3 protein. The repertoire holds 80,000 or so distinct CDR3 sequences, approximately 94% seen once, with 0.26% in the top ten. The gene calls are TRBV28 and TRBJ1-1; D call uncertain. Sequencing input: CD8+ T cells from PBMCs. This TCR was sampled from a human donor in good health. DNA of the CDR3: TGTGCCAGCAGTTTAATGGCGGGGAACACTGAAGCTTTCTTT. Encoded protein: CASSLMAGNTEAFF.